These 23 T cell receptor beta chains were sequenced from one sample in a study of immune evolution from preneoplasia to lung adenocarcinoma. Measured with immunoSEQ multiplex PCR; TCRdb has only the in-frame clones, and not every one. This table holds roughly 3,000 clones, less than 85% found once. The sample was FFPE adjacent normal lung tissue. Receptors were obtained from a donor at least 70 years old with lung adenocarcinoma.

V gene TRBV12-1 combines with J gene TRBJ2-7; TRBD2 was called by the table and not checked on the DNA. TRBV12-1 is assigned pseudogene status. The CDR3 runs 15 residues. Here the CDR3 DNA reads TGTGCCAGCAGCTTTGGTCGACTAGCGGGAGCCGAGCAGTACTTC. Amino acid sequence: CASSFGRLAGAEQYF.

CDR3 DNA: TGCAGCGTTGAAAGGCAAGCCCTTGGTGAGCAGTACTTC. Translating gives CSVERQALGEQYF. The rearrangement joins TRBV29-1 to TRBJ2-7; the D is unclear. Germline lookup yields CDR1 SQVTM and CDR2 ANQGSEA. The CDR3 spans 13 residues. Trimming stripped 2 bases from V and 7 bases from J, with 15 bases between.

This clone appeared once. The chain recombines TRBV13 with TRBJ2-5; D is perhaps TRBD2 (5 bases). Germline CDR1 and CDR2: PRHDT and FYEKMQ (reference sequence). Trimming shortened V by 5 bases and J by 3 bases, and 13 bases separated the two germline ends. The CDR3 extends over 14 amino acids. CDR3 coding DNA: TGTGCCAGCAGCCTGGGTGGACTCAAAGAGACCCAGTACTTC. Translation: CASSLGGLKETQYF. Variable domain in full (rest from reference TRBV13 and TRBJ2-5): AAGVIQSPRHLIKEKRETATLKCYPIPRHDTVYWYQQGPGQDPQFLISFYEKMQSDKGSIPDRFSAQQFSDYHSELNMSSLELGDSALYFCASSLGGLKETQYFGPGTRLLVL.

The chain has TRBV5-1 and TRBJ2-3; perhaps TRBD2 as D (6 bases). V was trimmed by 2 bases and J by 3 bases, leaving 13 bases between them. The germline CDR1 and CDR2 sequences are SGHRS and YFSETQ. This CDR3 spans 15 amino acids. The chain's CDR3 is CASSFSGRWTDTQYF. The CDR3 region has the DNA TGCGCCAGCAGCTTTAGCGGTCGATGGACAGATACGCAGTATTTT. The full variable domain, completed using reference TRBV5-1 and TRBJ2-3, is KAGVTQTPRYLIKTRGQQVTLSCSPISGHRSVSWYQQTPGQGLQFLFEYFSETQRNKGNFPGRFSGRQFSNSRSEMNVSTLELGDSALYLCASSFSGRWTDTQYFGPGTRLTVL.

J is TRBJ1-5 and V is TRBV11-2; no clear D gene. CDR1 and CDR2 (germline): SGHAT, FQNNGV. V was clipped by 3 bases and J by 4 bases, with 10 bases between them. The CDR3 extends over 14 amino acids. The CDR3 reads CASSFGLPNQPQHF. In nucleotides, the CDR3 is TGTGCCAGCAGCTTCGGACTTCCAAATCAGCCCCAGCATTTT.

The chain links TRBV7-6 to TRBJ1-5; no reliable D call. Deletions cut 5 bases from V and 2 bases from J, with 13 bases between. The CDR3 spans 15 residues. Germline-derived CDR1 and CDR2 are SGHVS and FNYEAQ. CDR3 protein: CASSPAGLGNQPQHF. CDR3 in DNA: TGTGCCAGCAGCCCCGCGGGTCTCGGCAATCAGCCCCAGCATTTT.

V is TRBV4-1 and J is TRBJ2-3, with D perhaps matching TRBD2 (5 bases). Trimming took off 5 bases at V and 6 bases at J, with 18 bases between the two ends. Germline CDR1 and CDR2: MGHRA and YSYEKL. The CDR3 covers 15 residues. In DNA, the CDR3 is TGCGCCAGCAGCTGGGCTGCTAGCCTAGGGGATACGCAGTATTTT. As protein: CASSWAASLGDTQYF.

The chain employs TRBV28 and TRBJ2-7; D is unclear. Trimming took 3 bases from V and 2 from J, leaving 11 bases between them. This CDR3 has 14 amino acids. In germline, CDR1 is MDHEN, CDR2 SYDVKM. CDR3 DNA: TGTGCCAGCAGTTTTCTGCAGGAAACCTACGAGCAGTACTTC. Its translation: CASSFLQETYEQYF.

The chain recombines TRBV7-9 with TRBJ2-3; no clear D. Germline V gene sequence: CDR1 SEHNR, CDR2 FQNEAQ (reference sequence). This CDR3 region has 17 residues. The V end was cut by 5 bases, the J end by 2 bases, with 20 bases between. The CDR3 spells CASSPQGRQIYTDTQYF. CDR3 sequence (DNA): TGTGCCAGCAGCCCACAAGGACGGCAGATATACACAGATACGCAGTATTTT.

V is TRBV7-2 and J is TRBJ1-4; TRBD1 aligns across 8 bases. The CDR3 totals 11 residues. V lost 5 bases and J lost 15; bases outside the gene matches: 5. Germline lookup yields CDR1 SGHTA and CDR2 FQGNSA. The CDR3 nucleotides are TGTGCCAGCAGCATCGGACAGGGCTTGTTTTTT. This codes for CASSIGQGLFF.

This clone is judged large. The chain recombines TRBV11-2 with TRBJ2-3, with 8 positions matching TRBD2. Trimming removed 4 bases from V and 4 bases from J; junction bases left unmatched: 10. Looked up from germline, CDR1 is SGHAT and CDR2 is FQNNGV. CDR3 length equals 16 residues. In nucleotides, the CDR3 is TGTGCCAGCAGCTCTGGGGGACTAGTTAGGTCAGATACGCAGTATTTT. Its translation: CASSSGGLVRSDTQYF. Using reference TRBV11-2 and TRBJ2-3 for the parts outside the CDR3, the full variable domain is EAGVAQSPRYKIIEKRQSVAFWCNPISGHATLYWYQQILGQGPKLLIQFQNNGVVDDSQLPKDRFSAERLKGVDSTLKIQPAKLEDSAVYLCASSSGGLVRSDTQYFGPGTRLTVL.

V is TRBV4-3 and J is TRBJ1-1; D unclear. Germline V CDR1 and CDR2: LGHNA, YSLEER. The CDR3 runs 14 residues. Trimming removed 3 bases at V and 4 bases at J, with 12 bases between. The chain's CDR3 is CASSQEILGTEAFF. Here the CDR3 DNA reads TGCGCCAGCAGCCAGGAGATTCTGGGCACTGAAGCTTTCTTT.

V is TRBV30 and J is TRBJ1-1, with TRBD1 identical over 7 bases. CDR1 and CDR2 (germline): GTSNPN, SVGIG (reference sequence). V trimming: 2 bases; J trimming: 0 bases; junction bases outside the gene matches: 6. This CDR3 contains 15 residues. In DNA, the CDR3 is TGTGCCTGGAGTCCAAAGGACAGGATGAACACTGAAGCTTTCTTT. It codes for CAWSPKDRMNTEAFF. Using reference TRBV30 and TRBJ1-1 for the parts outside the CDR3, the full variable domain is SQTIHQWPATLVQPVGSPLSLECTVEGTSNPNLYWYRQAAGRGLQLLFYSVGIGQISSEVPQNLSASRPQDRQFILSSKKLLLSDSGFYLCAWSPKDRMNTEAFFGQGTRLTVV.

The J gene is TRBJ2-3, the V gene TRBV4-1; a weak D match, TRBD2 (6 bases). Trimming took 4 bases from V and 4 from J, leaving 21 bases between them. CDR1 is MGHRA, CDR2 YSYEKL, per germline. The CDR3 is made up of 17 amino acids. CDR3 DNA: TGCGCCAGCAGCCTACCTGGCCGGGAGAAAGTAGCAGATACGCAGTATTTT. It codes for CASSLPGREKVADTQYF.

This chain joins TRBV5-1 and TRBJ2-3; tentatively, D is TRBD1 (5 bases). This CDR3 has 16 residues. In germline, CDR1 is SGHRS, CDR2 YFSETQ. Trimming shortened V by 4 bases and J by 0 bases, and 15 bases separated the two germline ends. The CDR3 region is CASSPPTGTSTDTQYF. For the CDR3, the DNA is TGCGCCAGCAGCCCCCCCACAGGTACTAGCACAGATACGCAGTATTTT. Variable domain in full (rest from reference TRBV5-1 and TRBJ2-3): KAGVTQTPRYLIKTRGQQVTLSCSPISGHRSVSWYQQTPGQGLQFLFEYFSETQRNKGNFPGRFSGRQFSNSRSEMNVSTLELGDSALYLCASSPPTGTSTDTQYFGPGTRLTVL.

DNA for the CDR3: TGTGCCAGCAGCCAAGGGGGTGGCTACACCTTC. It encodes CASSQGGGYTF. The chain employs TRBV7-9 and TRBJ1-2; D is possibly TRBD1 (6 bases). Germline V gene sequence: CDR1 SEHNR, CDR2 FQNEAQ (reference sequence). Between the trimmed V and J ends, which lost 5 bases and 7 bases, there was a span of 8 bases. This CDR3 is built from 11 residues. Looking up the rest from reference TRBV7-9 and TRBJ1-2 gives the full variable domain: DTGVSQNPRHKITKRGQNVTFRCDPISEHNRLYWYRQTLGQGPEFLTYFQNEAQLEKSRLLSDRFSAERPKGSFSTLEIQRTEQGDSAMYLCASSQGGGYTFGSGTRLTVV.

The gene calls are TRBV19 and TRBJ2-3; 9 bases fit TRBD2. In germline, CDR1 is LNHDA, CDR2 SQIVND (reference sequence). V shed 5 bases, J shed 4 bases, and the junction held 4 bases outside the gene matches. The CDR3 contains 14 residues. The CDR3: CASSPAGGADTQYF. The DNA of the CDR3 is TGTGCCAGTAGTCCGGCGGGAGGGGCAGATACGCAGTATTTT.

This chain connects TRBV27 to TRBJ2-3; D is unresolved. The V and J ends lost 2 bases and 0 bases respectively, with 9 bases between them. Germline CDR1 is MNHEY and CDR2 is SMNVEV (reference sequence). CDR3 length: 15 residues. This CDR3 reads CASSLNYPSTDTQYF. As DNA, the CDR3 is TGTGCCAGCAGTTTAAACTATCCTAGCACAGATACGCAGTATTTT.

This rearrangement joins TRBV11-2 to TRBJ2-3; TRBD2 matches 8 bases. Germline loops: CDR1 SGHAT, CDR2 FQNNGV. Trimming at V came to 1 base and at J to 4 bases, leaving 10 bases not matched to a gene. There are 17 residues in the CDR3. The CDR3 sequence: CASSLGGGRRRSDTQYF. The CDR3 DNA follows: TGTGCCAGCAGCTTAGGAGGCGGGAGGAGACGATCAGATACGCAGTATTTT.

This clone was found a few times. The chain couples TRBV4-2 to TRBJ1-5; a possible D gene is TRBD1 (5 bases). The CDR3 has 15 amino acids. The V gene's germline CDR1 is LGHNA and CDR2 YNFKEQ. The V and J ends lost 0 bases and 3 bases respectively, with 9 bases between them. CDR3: CASSQDRAPNQPQHF. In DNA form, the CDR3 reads TGTGCCAGCAGCCAAGACAGGGCACCCAATCAGCCCCAGCATTTT.

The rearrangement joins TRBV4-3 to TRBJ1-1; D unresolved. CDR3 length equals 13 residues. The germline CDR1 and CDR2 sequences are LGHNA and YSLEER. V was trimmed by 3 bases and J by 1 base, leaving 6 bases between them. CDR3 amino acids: CASSQQRNTEAFF. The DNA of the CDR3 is TGCGCCAGCAGCCAGCAGAGGAACACTGAAGCTTTCTTT.

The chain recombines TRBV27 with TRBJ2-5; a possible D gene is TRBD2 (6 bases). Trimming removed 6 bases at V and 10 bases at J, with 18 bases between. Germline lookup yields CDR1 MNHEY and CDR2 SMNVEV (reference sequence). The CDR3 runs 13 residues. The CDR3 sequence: CASRREAGGDQYF. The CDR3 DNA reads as TGTGCCAGCAGGCGTGAAGCGGGTGGTGACCAGTACTTC.

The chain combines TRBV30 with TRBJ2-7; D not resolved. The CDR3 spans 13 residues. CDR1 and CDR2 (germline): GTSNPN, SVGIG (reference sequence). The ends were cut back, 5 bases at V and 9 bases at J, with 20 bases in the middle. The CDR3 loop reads CAWDQRTLSGQYF. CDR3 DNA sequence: TGTGCCTGGGACCAGCGCACCCTCTCCGGGCAGTACTTC.